What follows are 7 T cell receptor beta chains derived from one specimen sequenced in a study of blood T cell repertoires in COVID-19. Method: immunoSEQ multiplex PCR; TCRdb's copy keeps in-frame clones and lacks some. The top ten clones hold approximately 12% of a sample with tens of thousands of clones, approximately 80% of them seen once. The sequenced material came from peripheral blood. The receptors originated from an elderly man with acute or convalescent COVID-19.

The gene calls are TRBV19 and TRBJ2-3, with TRBD1 matching over 8 bases. Germline loops: CDR1 LNHDA, CDR2 SQIVND (reference sequence). This CDR3 region has 12 residues. J gave up 4 bases and V 10 bases, and 4 bases lay outside the gene matches. CDR3 loop: CAISGGADTQYF. The CDR3 DNA reads TGTGCCATTTCAGGGGGCGCAGATACGCAGTATTTT.

Only a few counts were recorded for this clone. V and J are TRBV3-1 (or the pseudogene TRBV3-2) and TRBJ2-1; 10 bases align to TRBD2. In germline, CDR1 is LGHDT, CDR2 YNNKEL (reference sequence). This CDR3 region has 18 residues. J was trimmed by 9 bases and V by 0 bases; bases with no gene match: 14. The CDR3: CASSQDSSRAGGPGEQFF. The CDR3 coding sequence is TGTGCCAGCAGCCAAGATAGTAGTCGAGCGGGGGGGCCAGGTGAGCAGTTCTTC.

Only a few counts were recorded for this clone. The rearrangement links TRBV9 to TRBJ1-4; 12 bases are a match to TRBD1. This CDR3 region has 16 residues. Looked up from germline, CDR1 is SGDLS and CDR2 is YYNGEE. Trimming took 3 bases from V and 5 from J; bases not matched to a gene: 5. The CDR3 here is CASSGGTGGANEKLFF. The CDR3 DNA is TGTGCCAGCAGCGGGGGGACAGGGGGCGCGAATGAAAAACTGTTTTTT.

Regarding this clone: Other DNA sequences in the sample encode the same CDR3. The chain joins TRBV6-5 to TRBJ1-1, with a possible D match to TRBD1 (5 bases). The V gene's germline CDR1 is MNHEY and CDR2 SVGAGI. The CDR3 totals 13 residues. V was clipped by 2 bases and J by 1 base, with 5 bases between them. The CDR3 bases are TGTGCCAGCAGTTACAGGGGGAACACTGAAGCTTTCTTT. It codes for CASSYRGNTEAFF.

The chain combines TRBV18 with TRBJ1-2, with unresolved D. V dropped 0 bases and J dropped 0 bases, with 8 bases sitting between them. Per the germline V gene, CDR1 is KGHSH and CDR2 is LQKENI. The CDR3 has 15 residues. For the CDR3, the DNA is TGTGCCAGCTCACCACCAGCCGTAGCTAACTATGGCTACACCTTC. It codes for CASSPPAVANYGYTF.

This rearrangement joins TRBV27 to TRBJ2-7, with 8 bases aligning to TRBD2. CDR1 is MNHEY and CDR2 is SMNVEV in the germline V gene (reference sequence). V was clipped by 7 bases and J by 1 base; unmatched bases: 3. The CDR3 contains 13 residues. CDR3 protein: CASNAGGSYEQYF. DNA of the CDR3: TGTGCCAGCAACGCGGGGGGTTCCTACGAGCAGTACTTC.

The chain joins TRBV7-9 to TRBJ2-1, with a tentative D call TRBD2 (6 bases). Germline V gene sequence: CDR1 SEHNR, CDR2 FQNEAQ (reference sequence). V dropped 1 base and J dropped 7 bases, with 14 bases sitting between them. The CDR3 has 15 amino acids. The CDR3 reads CASSLEVAGRNEQFF. The CDR3 DNA reads as TGTGCCAGCAGCTTAGAGGTCGCGGGGAGAAATGAGCAGTTCTTC.